This is a list of T cell receptor beta chains from one sample in a study of identical twins. In TCRdb, the 5' RACE reads were re-called with MiXCR into one record per CDR3 protein. The table shows around 1.7 million distinct CDR3 sequences, with about 32% occurring only once. The source material was cord blood. All receptors come from a newborn girl in good health. The CDR3 runs from the conserved cysteine through the conserved F or W. The D gene is left open where the match is weak. Size is stated for part of the rows, as once, few or many counts, or as a class when the clone is expanded.

d_call,j_call,clone_size,v_call,cdr3_nt,cdr3_aa
TRBD1,TRBJ1-2,NA,TRBV28,TGTGCCAGCAGTTGGCAGGGGGTAAATGGCTACACCTTC,CASSWQGVNGYTF
TRBD1,TRBJ2-1,NA,TRBV5-1,TGCGCCAGCAGCTTTTGGGACAGGGACCTCTCGAATGAGCAGTTCTTC,CASSFWDRDLSNEQFF
NA,TRBJ2-2,few,TRBV12-3/TRBV12-4,TGTGCCGATAGGAAGGGGAACACCGGGGAGCTGTTTTTT,CADRKGNTGELFF
NA,TRBJ1-1,NA,TRBV6-5,TGTGCCAGCAGGGACGACAGAATCACTGAAGCTTTCTTT,CASRDDRITEAFF
NA,TRBJ1-4,few,TRBV2,TGTGCCAGCAGTGCTCTGGCGCAAGGAAAACTGTTTTTT,CASSALAQGKLFF
NA,TRBJ2-6,NA,TRBV29-1,TGCAGCGTTCCCACTGGGGCCAACGTCCTGACTTTC,CSVPTGANVLTF
TRBD2,TRBJ2-1,NA,TRBV6-1,TGTGCCGGCAAAAGGAGCGGGAGTGATTACAATGAGCAGTTCTTC,CAGKRSGSDYNEQFF
TRBD2,TRBJ2-1,NA,TRBV9,TGTGCCAGCAGCGTATCGAGCGGGAGCTACAATGAGCAGTTCTTC,CASSVSSGSYNEQFF
NA,TRBJ2-7,NA,TRBV6-5,TGTGCCAGCATTCGACGACAGAGGGATATCGACGAGCAGTACTTC,CASIRRQRDIDEQYF
NA,TRBJ1-6,NA,TRBV10-3,TGTGCCATCAGTGAGTCCAACTCCTATAATTCACCCCTCCACTTT,CAISESNSYNSPLHF
NA,TRBJ1-2,few,TRBV16,TGTGCCAGCAGCCGAAAAAAAGGAAGGGGCTACACCTTC,CASSRKKGRGYTF
TRBD1,TRBJ2-2,NA,TRBV6-5,TGTGCCACCGTACAGGGGGCGCGGACCGGGGAGCTGTTTTTT,CATVQGARTGELFF
TRBD2,TRBJ2-1,few,TRBV10-3,TGTGCCATCAGTGCTAGCGGGTACAATGAGCAGTTCTTC,CAISASGYNEQFF
TRBD2,TRBJ2-2,NA,TRBV7-6,TGTGCCAGCAGACTAGCGACGAACACCGGGGAGCTGTTTTTT,CASRLATNTGELFF